These 14 T cell receptor beta chains originate from one sample sequenced in a study of cytomegalovirus exposure and HLA in healthy donors. The study ran its PCR with 60 Vbeta and 13 Jbeta primers. Assay: immunoSEQ multiplex PCR; the TCRdb copy retains only in-frame clones and omits some. The profile shows more than 150,000 clones, 70% to 80% of them singletons. The sample comprised PBMCs. These receptors were obtained from a man aged 18-30 years in good health and CMV-seronegative.

The chain links TRBV30 to TRBJ2-1; TRBD2 matches at 15 bases. Germline loops: CDR1 GTSNPN, CDR2 SVGIG (reference sequence). V was pared by 0 bases and J by 15 bases, with 6 bases of the junction left unmatched. This CDR3 is 14 amino acids long. The CDR3 sequence is CAWSVGLAGGLPFF. CDR3 nucleotides: TGTGCCTGGAGTGTTGGACTAGCGGGGGGGCTGCCGTTCTTC.

This chain uses TRBV9 with TRBJ2-5; D unresolved. This CDR3 has 14 amino acids. The germline CDR1 and CDR2 sequences are SGDLS and YYNGEE. With 4 bases removed from V and 5 bases from J, the gap between germline ends came to 15 bases. DNA of the CDR3: TGTGCCAGCAGCCCCTCAGTCATTCAGGAGACCCAGTACTTC. This encodes CASSPSVIQETQYF.

The chain joins TRBV7-3 to TRBJ1-6; 9 bases are a match to TRBD1. The CDR3 length is 15 residues. V lost 4 bases to trimming and J lost 8 bases; unmatched junction nucleotides: 6. Germline loops: CDR1 SGHTA, CDR2 FQGTGA. The CDR3 region is CASSSSGQGYSPLHF. CDR3 in DNA: TGTGCCAGCAGCTCATCGGGACAGGGCTATTCACCCCTCCACTTT.

This clone has more than one count but fewer than ten. The V and J genes are TRBV6-5 and TRBJ1-5; D is uncertain. CDR3 size: 13 residues. Germline CDR1 and CDR2: MNHEY and SVGAGI. V dropped 2 bases and J dropped 9 bases, with 11 bases sitting between them. CDR3: CASSYEGGGPQHF. CDR3 DNA: TGTGCCAGCAGTTACGAGGGAGGCGGGCCCCAGCATTTT.

The gene calls are TRBV6-5 and TRBJ2-7; possibly TRBD1 for D (6 bases). In germline, CDR1 is MNHEY, CDR2 SVGAGI. V lost 11 bases and J lost 2, with 13 bases in between. The CDR3 has 12 residues. In DNA form, the CDR3 reads TGTGCCTTATCGGACAGAACCTACGAGCAGTACTTC. Its protein is CALSDRTYEQYF.

The J gene is TRBJ2-3, the V gene TRBV9; 9 nucleotides align to TRBD2. Looked up from germline, CDR1 is SGDLS and CDR2 is YYNGEE. The junction had 1 base not matched to a gene; V was cut back by 0 bases and J by 2 bases. The CDR3 is made up of 15 amino acids. The CDR3 loop reads CASSVASGNTDTQYF. CDR3 coding DNA: TGTGCCAGCAGCGTAGCTAGCGGGAACACAGATACGCAGTATTTT.

The J gene is TRBJ2-1, the V gene TRBV29-1, with 8 bases lining up with TRBD1. V was pared by 4 bases and J by 8 bases, with 7 bases of the junction left unmatched. CDR3 length: 13 residues. The germline V gene has CDR1 SQVTM and CDR2 ANQGSEA. The CDR3 region is CSVGQGAGDEQFF. The CDR3 DNA is TGCAGCGTTGGGCAGGGGGCTGGGGATGAGCAGTTCTTC.

V is TRBV4-3 and J is TRBJ2-4; 7 bases agree with TRBD1. The CDR3 is made up of 15 amino acids. With V trimmed by 5 bases and J by 4 bases, 8 bases remained unmatched. Germline V lookup: CDR1 LGHNA, CDR2 YSLEER. The CDR3 spells CASSEAGTAKNIQYF. DNA for the CDR3: TGCGCCAGCAGCGAAGCCGGGACAGCAAAAAACATTCAGTACTTC.

This CDR3 reads CASSQYRAGGSYEQYF. CDR3 in DNA: TGCGCCAGCAGCCAATATCGGGCAGGGGGGTCCTACGAGCAGTACTTC. The V call is TRBV4-3, the J call TRBJ2-7; D is perhaps TRBD1 (7 bases). CDR1 is LGHNA, CDR2 YSLEER, per germline. V lost 2 bases, J lost 1 base, and 15 bases lay in between. CDR3 length: 16 residues.

V usage is TRBV7-9 and J usage is TRBJ2-3, with 7 bases aligning to TRBD1. The V gene's germline CDR1 is SEHNR and CDR2 FQNEAQ (reference sequence). The CDR3 loop spans 16 amino acids. Trimming cost V 3 bases and J 0 bases; bases outside gene matches: 6. This CDR3 reads CASSLLTGPSTDTQYF. DNA for the CDR3: TGTGCCAGCAGCTTGCTGACAGGGCCGAGCACAGATACGCAGTATTTT. The full variable domain, rest sourced from reference TRBV7-9 and TRBJ2-3, is DTGVSQNPRHKITKRGQNVTFRCDPISEHNRLYWYRQTLGQGPEFLTYFQNEAQLEKSRLLSDRFSAERPKGSFSTLEIQRTEQGDSAMYLCASSLLTGPSTDTQYFGPGTRLTVL.

The rearrangement links TRBV4-3 to TRBJ2-3; tentative D call: TRBD2 (6 bases). CDR1 and CDR2 (germline): LGHNA, YSLEER. Trimming shortened V by 3 bases and J by 0 bases, and 16 bases separated the two germline ends. This CDR3 is 17 amino acids long. CDR3 residues: CASSQAGGLGSTDTQYF. CDR3 DNA: TGCGCCAGCAGCCAGGCTGGGGGACTGGGAAGCACAGATACGCAGTATTTT.

The chain joins TRBV2 to TRBJ2-1; D is possibly TRBD2 (6 bases). Trimming took 8 bases from V and 9 from J, leaving 17 bases between them. The CDR3 sequence is 13 residues long. Germline CDR1 SNHLY, CDR2 FYNNEI. This chain's CDR3 is CASGPGVGSEQFF. CDR3 DNA sequence: TGTGCCAGCGGTCCCGGAGTCGGGAGTGAGCAGTTCTTC.

V and J are TRBV6-6 and TRBJ2-3; D is possibly TRBD1 (6 bases). The CDR3 is made up of 14 amino acids. Per the germline V gene, CDR1 is MNHNY and CDR2 is SVGAGI (reference sequence). Trimming shortened V by 7 bases and J by 3 bases, and 14 bases separated the two germline ends. The CDR3 loop reads CASTRSQGTDTQYF. The CDR3 DNA reads TGTGCCAGCACCCGTTCCCAGGGGACAGATACGCAGTATTTT.

This clone was observed once. V gene TRBV7-3 combines with J gene TRBJ1-1, with TRBD1 matching 9 bases. Germline loops: CDR1 SGHTA, CDR2 FQGTGA. The V and J ends lost 5 bases and 3 bases, in that order; junction bases with no gene match: 4. This CDR3 spans 14 amino acids. The DNA of the CDR3 is TGTGCCAGCAGCCCGGGACAGGGTTACACTGAAGCTTTCTTT. Its translation is CASSPGQGYTEAFF.